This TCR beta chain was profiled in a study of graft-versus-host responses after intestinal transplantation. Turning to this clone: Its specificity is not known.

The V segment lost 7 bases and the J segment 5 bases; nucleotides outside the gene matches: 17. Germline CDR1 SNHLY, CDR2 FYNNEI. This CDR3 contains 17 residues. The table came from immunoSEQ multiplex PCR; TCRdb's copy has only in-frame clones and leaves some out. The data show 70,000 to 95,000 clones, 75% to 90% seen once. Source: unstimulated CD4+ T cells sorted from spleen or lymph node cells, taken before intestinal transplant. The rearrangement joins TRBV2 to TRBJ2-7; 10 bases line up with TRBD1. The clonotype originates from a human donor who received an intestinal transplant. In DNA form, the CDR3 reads TGTGCCAGCAACAACCGCGACAGGGGGCTACTAGTCAACGAGCAGTACTTC. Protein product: CASNNRDRGLLVNEQYF.